This T cell receptor (beta chain) was identified during a study of cytomegalovirus exposure and HLA in healthy donors (dated by TCRdb to the late 2010s). Turning to the overall study: In an earlier analysis of 450 to 750 of the donors, 276 Gb of sequence data and about 110 million unique TCR beta sequences from approximately 180 million T cells were reported. Across some 400 genotyped donors of the cohort, an average of approximately 200,000 unique TCR beta nucleotide sequences per donor were sequenced, and 15% to 20% of those sequences were non-productive. An early release that covered about 600 HLA-typed donors contained approximately 300 gigabases of sequencing data and about 93 million unique TCR sequences. Using immunosequencing, the study profiled T cell repertoires from approximately 700 subjects and related those repertoires to cytomegalovirus serostatus. A separate validation cohort of 100 to 150 different subjects was used in addition to the roughly 720-subject first cohort. A later analysis re-examined previously published TCR beta repertoires from roughly 720 donors and added high-resolution HLA genotyping to investigate patterns of TCR occurrence. Donor age, sex, ethnicity and CMV serostatus were compiled together with the repertoire data. The later analysis used no new phenotypic data to find candidate immune exposures, relying instead on TCR beta sequences and their occurrence across donors. The aim of the study was to test whether cataloging public T cell receptors could identify signatures of past pathogen exposure. Every discovery cohort repertoire had been produced on one sequencing platform. Roughly 5 DR-DQ haplotypes were handled as single units for association and clustering, since linkage in the cohort was strong. High-throughput TCR immunosequencing, statistical association of individual TCRs with disease status, and machine learning were combined to predict cytomegalovirus infection status. The genetic ancestry cluster associated with self-reported Caucasian donors included 80% to 90% of the roughly 360 genotyped donors. An earlier analysis of 587 of the donors used high-throughput TCR beta sequencing to judge whether each TCR beta V gene segment behaved as functional or pseudogenic. The number of typed donors differed by locus: roughly 629-640 for A, B, C, DRB1 and DQB1; some 540 for DQA1; 606 for DPA1; and 400 to 480 for DPB1. HLA typing covered class I and class II loci at four-digit resolution. In a later genetic analysis, genome-wide SNP genotypes for 398 of the 666 donors were used, and that subset was treated as a discovery cohort. Overall results and qualifications from the work: Because some donors lacked HLA typing at each locus, the association tests relied only on the typed subset. Broadly in line with IMGT annotations, most TCR beta V segments showed up in productive rearrangements about 90% or about 30% of the time in an earlier analysis of some 590 of the donors. Assigning TCR associations to individual alleles was difficult when HLA alleles, especially DR and DQ, strongly co-occurred. Linkage disequilibrium might explain the correlated functional status among segregating V segments, but an unknown experimental factor could not be ruled out. Because counts were too low, about 18 rarely observed V segments, including chromosome 9 orphons, were left out of the earlier analysis of a few hundred of the donors. In a later genetic analysis, a missense DCLRE1C variant was associated with V-gene and J-gene trimming of TCR beta chains, and the association was replicated in an independent cohort. Some IMGT-functional V segments, including TRBV6-2 and TRBV6-3, could not be told apart with the 87-base-pair reads, so those segments were excluded. Most TCR sequences were observed very rarely across donors, whereas some public TCRs were present in many individuals. In vitro tests confirmed that a few of the cytomegalovirus-associated TCR beta chains recognize cytomegalovirus antigens. According to a later analysis, TCR association rates differed among HLA loci, with DRB1 alleles showing the most associated TCRs and HLA-C alleles showing the fewest. In a later genetic analysis, fewer N-insertions in productive TCRs were reported among donors in an Asian-associated ancestry cluster than the roughly 640-donor mean. A cluster of highly shared sequence variants was judged likely to represent a technical artifact of the sequencing pipeline. In a later analysis, some 17,000 TCR beta sequences were associated with specific HLA alleles at a false discovery rate of 0.05. A further reported finding was that TCR beta sequences accurately predicted the HLA-A and HLA-B alleles for most subjects in the first cohort. In a later analysis, HLA-associated TCR beta chains were found to be more clonally expanded and to have lower generation probabilities than equally common non-associated chains. The study gave a list of about 160 TCR beta chains associated with cytomegalovirus. Roughly uniform sequencing depth across donors was assumed in presence/absence analyses, although this assumption may not hold. It was suggested by the authors that the approach could potentially be generalized to other disease states and immunological phenotypes. Immune exposure information for the cohort was limited to CMV serostatus. In a later analysis, several top co-occurrence clusters were reported to appear linked to parvovirus B19, influenza, CMV and Epstein-Barr virus. The cohort was sequenced for TCR beta chains only, and without alpha or paired-chain data the features that could be detected were limited. In both the original and validation cohorts, the classifier was reported to diagnose cytomegalovirus status with high specificity and sensitivity. Most CMV-associated TCR beta chains appeared to be HLA-restricted in a later analysis, and the HLA associations seemed to be driven largely by CMV exposure.

As to this clone: There is no known antigen for this receptor. No base quality values were provided; no much bigger clone lies one nucleotide off.

The protocol used for the library was the immunoSEQ multiplex PCR assay. For the multiplex PCR, a mixture combining 60 forward primers for TCR Vbeta segments and 13 reverse primers for TCR Jbeta segments was used. The CDR3 region of rearranged TCR beta genes was amplified from genomic DNA by a multiplex PCR assay. On the Illumina HiSeq System, the amplified TCR beta libraries were sequenced as 87-base-pair reads. Per the authors' processing: Across the 600 to 700 repertoires, a later analysis counted 60 million to 90 million unique TCR beta chains, roughly 11 million of which were shared by at least two donors. Raw reads were error-corrected and collapsed into unique sequences with a nearest-neighbor algorithm that merged closely related sequences to remove PCR and sequencing errors. CDR3 sequences were aligned to IMGT reference sequences to assign V, D and J gene segments. For a sequence to be retained, at least a six-nucleotide match to both a V gene segment and a J gene segment was required. Rearrangements were classified as productive when the CDR3 lacked stop codons and remained in frame with V and J, and all other rearrangements were classified as non-productive. CDR3 was defined by IMGT convention, running from the second conserved V-encoded cysteine to the conserved J-encoded phenylalanine. The earlier analysis of 587 of the donors excluded sequences that lacked an unambiguous match to a single V gene segment. An earlier analysis of some 500 of the donors classified V segments as functional when productive rearrangements were above 56.7% and as segregating when the standard deviation between donors was above 5%. A statistical classification framework was developed to diagnose cytomegalovirus status using the catalog of TCR beta chain sequences. In a later analysis, V and J genes were assigned by comparing TCR nucleotide sequences against IMGT/GENE-DB human TR gene sequences. A later analysis assigned CDR3 sequences and most-parsimonious VDJ recombination scenarios with the TCRdist pipeline. In a later analysis, every TCR beta chain was defined by the combination of its CDR3 amino acid sequence and its V-gene family, and reads without a unique V-gene family were dropped. To address suspected cross-contamination and a sequencing artifact, a later analysis removed roughly 640 highly shared, low-generation-probability nucleotide sequences. For each public chain, a later analysis derived a clonal expansion index from normalized ranks of inferred template counts within each repertoire. In a later analysis, generation probabilities were computed using a VDJ recombination model fitted to out-of-frame rearrangements, and the results were checked against IGoR. Hypergeometric tests were used in a later analysis to score TCR-TCR, TCR-HLA and TCR-CMV co-occurrence, with a repertoire-size bias correction applied to the TCR pairs. A later analysis estimated false discovery rates by permuting HLA or CMV assignments 20 times. In a later analysis, co-occurring TCRs were grouped with DBSCAN, and TCRdist sequence similarity was added when clustering was performed within HLA-allele-positive subsets. Repertoires with fewer than 30,000 or more than 120,000 public chains were left out of co-occurrence clustering, as were five repertoires with anomalous nucleotide sharing. TCRdb took over this immuneACCESS table, retaining in-frame rearrangements with V and J assigned. Such tables are incomplete; in checked studies, under half of the missing clones stem from an unresolved V gene, and the remainder is unexplained. For V, J and clone size, that table is used; D and trimming come from the DNA. The sample includes approximately 100,000 clones, with about 74% observed a single time. Around 5% of the sample belongs to the ten largest clones.

Unmatched junction bases come to 4, with V trimmed by 4 bases and J by 2 bases. The CDR3 sequence holds 15 residues, the cysteine and phenylalanine included. Kept here is only the CDR3 DNA, which spans 45 bases and is read in frame from base 1. The germline V gene sets CDR1 to SGHRS and CDR2 to YFSETQ. In total, roughly 670 healthy bone marrow donors made up the cohort. At the time of sampling, every cohort member was nominally healthy, though immune exposures that went unrecorded were likely present. The donor tested CMV seropositive, placing the donor among the 289 seropositive members of the cohort. Each donor provided a peripheral blood sample, and peripheral blood mononuclear cells were used for TCR beta sequencing. The Qiagen DNeasy Blood Extraction Kit was used to extract genomic DNA from the blood cell samples.

The sample taken for sequencing was PBMCs. The chain uses TRBV5-1 and TRBJ1-1; TRBD1 fits 11 bases in the junction. This receptor was taken from a woman younger than 35 in good health and CMV-seropositive. The encoded CDR3 is CASSLRTGGNTEAFF. Here is the DNA: TGCGCCAGCAGCCTTAGGACAGGGGGCAACACTGAAGCTTTCTTT.